Listed here are 3 T cell receptor beta chains from one sample, sequenced in a study of shared clonotypes between healthy human individuals. Libraries were prepared by immunoSEQ multiplex PCR; TCRdb keeps only in-frame clonotypes and omits some of them. The sample shows over a million clones, 70% to 80% of them seen only once. Sample: memory CD4+ T cells from PBMCs. Subset in this sample: CD45RA-negative fraction. These receptors came from a man younger than 35 in good health. Some clones in this sample may be carry-over from other donors' samples.

A word on this clone: A read error may explain this, as a much larger clone is one base away. Additional DNA sequences in this sample encode the identical CDR3. This chain uses TRBV6-6 with TRBJ1-5, with D hard to call. In germline, CDR1 is MNHNY, CDR2 SVGAGI (reference sequence). The CDR3 contains 12 residues. V lost 6 bases and J 1 base, leaving 4 bases between the germline ends. As DNA, the CDR3 is TGTGCCAGCAGCCTAAGCAATCAGCCCCAGCATTTT. Encoded protein: CASSLSNQPQHF.

V gene TRBV28 combines with J gene TRBJ1-4; unclear D gene. V was clipped by 1 base and J by 8 bases, with 17 bases between them. This CDR3 spans 16 amino acids. Germline V lookup: CDR1 MDHEN, CDR2 SYDVKM. This CDR3 reads CASSLLALGRGEKLFF. DNA for the CDR3: TGTGCCAGCAGTTTATTGGCTTTAGGGCGAGGAGAAAAACTGTTTTTT.

The rearrangement links TRBV2 to TRBJ2-6; 8 nucleotides match TRBD1. The CDR3 covers 18 residues. V was pared by 6 bases and J by 4 bases, with 14 bases of the junction left unmatched. Germline CDR1 SNHLY, CDR2 FYNNEI. CDR3 bases: TGTGCCAGCAGCCTTTTTCCGGGACAGGCTCTCGGGGCCAACGTCCTGACTTTC. Translated, it gives CASSLFPGQALGANVLTF.